Below are 21 T cell receptor beta chains sequenced from a single sample in a study of OX40 agonist ivuxolimab in advanced cancers. Sequenced by immunoSEQ multiplex PCR; TCRdb stores in-frame clones only, minus some. The repertoire consists of 70,000 to 90,000 clones, with around 86% occurring once and the leading ten covering approximately 8.4%. The sequences come from CD4+ or CD8+ T cells sorted from blood, collected in a trial of the OX40 agonist ivuxolimab. The origin of the receptors is an adult with an advanced solid tumor such as melanoma, head and neck, liver or kidney cancer.

V and J are TRBV19 and TRBJ1-4, with 7 bases fitting TRBD1. J gave up 0 bases and V 10 bases, and 8 bases lay outside the gene matches. Looked up from germline, CDR1 is LNHDA and CDR2 is SQIVND (reference sequence). The length of the CDR3 is 15 residues. The CDR3 sequence: CATKDRPATNEKLFF. The CDR3 DNA reads TGTGCCACCAAGGACAGGCCGGCAACTAATGAAAAACTGTTTTTT.

The CDR3, as DNA: TGTGCCTGGAGTGTACTTGGAGTAGGGAATTCACCCCTCCACTTT. Its protein is CAWSVLGVGNSPLHF. This chain connects TRBV30 to TRBJ1-6, with D uncertain. CDR1 is GTSNPN and CDR2 is SVGIG in the germline V gene (reference sequence). The CDR3 sequence is 15 residues long. The V and J ends lost 0 bases and 7 bases respectively, with 13 bases between them.

The gene calls are TRBV9 and TRBJ1-3; tentatively, D is TRBD1 (5 bases). The ends were cut back, 0 bases at V and 8 bases at J, with 9 bases in the middle. This CDR3 is built from 13 residues. CDR1 and CDR2 from the germline V gene are SGDLS and YYNGEE. As DNA, the CDR3 is TGTGCCAGCAGCGTAGGAGGGGAGCACACCATATATTTT. Amino acid sequence: CASSVGGEHTIYF.

The rearrangement joins TRBV4-1 to TRBJ2-6; 8 positions agree with TRBD1. Trimming took 0 bases from V and 0 from J; bases not matched to a gene: 7. This CDR3 spans 19 amino acids. Looked up from germline, CDR1 is MGHRA and CDR2 is YSYEKL. The CDR3 sequence is CASSQDGDRLTSGANVLTF. As DNA, the CDR3 is TGCGCCAGCAGCCAAGATGGGGACAGGCTAACCTCTGGGGCCAACGTCCTGACTTTC.

This clone was seen only once. V and J are TRBV27 and TRBJ1-1; the D is unclear. Between the trimmed V and J ends, which lost 7 bases and 4 bases, there was a span of 16 bases. The germline V gene encodes CDR1 MNHEY and CDR2 SMNVEV (reference sequence). The CDR3 is made up of 14 amino acids. CDR3 residues: CASKSPPGSTEAFF. The CDR3 coding sequence is TGTGCCAGCAAGTCTCCACCCGGCAGCACTGAAGCTTTCTTT.

This chain joins TRBV7-2 and TRBJ1-6; D is unresolved. This CDR3 spans 13 amino acids. Trimming took 2 bases from V and 8 from J, leaving 7 bases between them. The germline V gene has CDR1 SGHTA and CDR2 FQGNSA. Here the CDR3 reads CASSLLRDSPLHF. DNA of the CDR3: TGTGCCAGCAGCTTATTAAGGGATTCACCCCTCCACTTT.

This clone has just one count. V is TRBV1 and J is TRBJ2-7. TRBV1 has pseudogene status. CDR3 length equals 14 residues. CDR3: CTSSQGPAAYEQYF. CDR3 coding DNA: TGCACCAGCAGCCAAGGACCGGCAGCCTACGAGCAGTACTTC.

V and J are TRBV6-5 and TRBJ2-7; the D gene is possibly TRBD2 (6 bases). The V end was cut by 4 bases, the J end by 0 bases, with 10 bases between. CDR1 and CDR2 (germline): MNHEY, SVGAGI. The CDR3 totals 14 residues. Here the CDR3 DNA reads TGTGCCAGCAGTTTTGGGGGGATCTCCTACGAGCAGTACTTC. Translated: CASSFGGISYEQYF.

The J gene is TRBJ2-2, the V gene TRBV27; 9 bases are a match to TRBD2. V lost 6 bases and J lost 5; bases outside the gene matches: 13. This CDR3 comprises 17 residues. The germline V gene encodes CDR1 MNHEY and CDR2 SMNVEV (reference sequence). The CDR3 is CASSVPLAGAITGELFF. As DNA, the CDR3 is TGTGCCAGCAGCGTACCATTAGCGGGGGCAATTACCGGGGAGCTGTTTTTT.

The chain joins TRBV7-3 to TRBJ2-6, with D perhaps TRBD1 (5 bases). Germline CDR1 SGHTA, CDR2 FQGTGA. The CDR3 loop spans 16 amino acids. Trimming took 5 bases from V and 4 from J, leaving 15 bases between them. CDR3 nucleotides: TGTGCCAGCAGCCGTCCGGCAGGGTCAGGGGCCAACGTCCTGACTTTC. Translated: CASSRPAGSGANVLTF.

The chain joins TRBV7-9 to TRBJ2-6; TRBD1 matches 8 bases. CDR3 length: 18 amino acids. Germline CDR1 SEHNR, CDR2 FQNEAQ (reference sequence). J was trimmed by 0 bases and V by 5 bases; bases with no gene match: 9. DNA of the CDR3: TGTGCCAGCAGCCCCTGGACAGGGCCAAGCTCTGGGGCCAACGTCCTGACTTTC. Residues: CASSPWTGPSSGANVLTF.

The chain links TRBV4-3 to TRBJ2-2, with 7 bases matching TRBD2. The CDR3 totals 16 residues. The V and J ends lost 1 base and 1 base, in that order; junction bases with no gene match: 3. Germline CDR1 LGHNA, CDR2 YSLEER. The CDR3 nucleotides read TGCGCCAGCAGCCAAGTGACTAGCTTGAACACCGGGGAGCTGTTTTTT. It codes for CASSQVTSLNTGELFF.

This chain links TRBV6-6 with TRBJ1-2; tentative D call: TRBD1 (5 bases). The CDR3 length is 16 residues. V shed 5 bases and J shed 4 bases, with 20 bases lying between them. In germline, CDR1 is MNHNY, CDR2 SVGAGI (reference sequence). CDR3 loop: CASSTLPAGVGYGYTF. The DNA for the CDR3 is TGTGCCAGCAGTACCTTACCGGCGGGGGTAGGCTATGGCTACACCTTC.

CDR3 in DNA: TGTGCCAGCAGCTTAAAGACTTCAACCGGGGAGCTGTTTTTT. Its translation: CASSLKTSTGELFF. V usage is TRBV7-3 and J usage is TRBJ2-2; D is unresolved. Germline CDR1 is SGHTA and CDR2 is FQGTGA. Trimming took off 1 base at V and 5 bases at J, with 8 bases between the two ends. This CDR3 is built from 14 residues.

The J gene is TRBJ2-5, the V gene TRBV6-1, with TRBD2 matching over 8 bases. The CDR3 is 15 amino acids. Germline V gene data show CDR1 as MNHNS and CDR2 as SASEGT. V was pared by 7 bases and J by 6 bases, with 13 bases of the junction left unmatched. The CDR3 nucleotides read TGTGCCAGCAAGATAGGCGGGGGGCCCTCTAAGACCCAGTACTTC. This translates into CASKIGGGPSKTQYF.

The V call is TRBV18, the J call TRBJ2-7; D may be TRBD1 (6 bases). The CDR3 consists of 12 residues. Trimming pared 2 bases from V and 5 bases from J, leaving 7 bases between. Germline V lookup: CDR1 KGHSH, CDR2 LQKENI. In DNA, the CDR3 is TGTGCCAGCTCACCAAAGGGGGACGAGCAGTACTTC. This gives the protein CASSPKGDEQYF.

The chain carries TRBV18 and TRBJ2-7; 7 bases align to TRBD1. The CDR3 covers 16 residues. V dropped 4 bases and J dropped 0; count of bases not matched to a gene: 9. CDR1 is KGHSH and CDR2 is LQKENI in the germline V gene. The CDR3 is CASSQGTGAYSYEQYF. The CDR3 DNA sequence: TGTGCCAGCTCACAAGGTACAGGGGCCTACTCCTACGAGCAGTACTTC.

This chain links TRBV29-1 with TRBJ1-5, with a weak D call TRBD1 (5 bases). V lost 6 bases and J lost 4, with 22 bases in between. The CDR3 has 16 amino acids. Germline loops: CDR1 SQVTM, CDR2 ANQGSEA. CDR3 nucleotides: TGCAGCGTGAAGGAGCGTGGCGGGGGAGCAAATCAGCCCCAGCATTTT. This codes for CSVKERGGGANQPQHF.

A single count supports this clone. J is TRBJ1-6 and V is TRBV6-6; TRBD1 is a possible D gene (5 bases). The germline V gene encodes CDR1 MNHNY and CDR2 SVGAGI (reference sequence). V was clipped by 5 bases and J by 7 bases, with 15 bases between them. The CDR3 runs to 15 residues. The CDR3 DNA sequence: TGTGCCAGCAGTGACCGGGGCCCGGGGAATTCACCCCTCCACTTT. Translation: CASSDRGPGNSPLHF.

This clone was counted once. J is TRBJ1-4 and V is TRBV5-4; tentative D call: TRBD1 (6 bases). The CDR3 spans 14 residues. Germline V gives CDR1 SGHNT, CDR2 YYREEE (reference sequence). V was cut by 1 base and J by 3 bases, with 7 bases left in between. CDR3 region: CASSLPGANEKLFF. DNA of the CDR3: TGTGCCAGCAGCTTGCCAGGGGCTAATGAAAAACTGTTTTTT.

To note about this clone: At one end, the junction sequence differs from germline, possibly due to a read error. The chain employs TRBV28 and TRBJ2-1; TRBD1 might be the D (6 bases). Looked up from germline, CDR1 is MDHEN and CDR2 is SYDVKM. The CDR3 extends over 13 amino acids. CDR3 in amino acids: CATEGVILNERFF. CDR3 in DNA: TGTGCCACCGAGGGGGTAATTTTGAATGAGCGGTTCTTC.